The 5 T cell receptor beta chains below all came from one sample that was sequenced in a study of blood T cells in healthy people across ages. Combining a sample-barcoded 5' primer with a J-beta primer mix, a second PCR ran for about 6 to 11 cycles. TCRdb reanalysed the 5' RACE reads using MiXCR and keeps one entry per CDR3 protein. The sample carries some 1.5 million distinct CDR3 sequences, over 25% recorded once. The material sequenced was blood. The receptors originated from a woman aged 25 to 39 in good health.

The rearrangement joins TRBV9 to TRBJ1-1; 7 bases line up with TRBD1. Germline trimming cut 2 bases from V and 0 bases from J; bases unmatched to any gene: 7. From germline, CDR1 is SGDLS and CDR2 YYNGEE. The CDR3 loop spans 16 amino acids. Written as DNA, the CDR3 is TGTGCCAGCAGCGTTCGGGACAGCTTCATGAACACTGAAGCTTTCTTT. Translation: CASSVRDSFMNTEAFF.

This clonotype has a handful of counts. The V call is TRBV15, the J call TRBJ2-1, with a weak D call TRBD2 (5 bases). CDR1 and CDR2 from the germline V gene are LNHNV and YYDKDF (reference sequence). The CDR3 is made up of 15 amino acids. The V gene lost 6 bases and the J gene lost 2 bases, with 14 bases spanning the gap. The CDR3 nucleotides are TGTGCCACCAGACCTCTTGTCGGGACCTACAATGAGCAGTTCTTC. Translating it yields CATRPLVGTYNEQFF.

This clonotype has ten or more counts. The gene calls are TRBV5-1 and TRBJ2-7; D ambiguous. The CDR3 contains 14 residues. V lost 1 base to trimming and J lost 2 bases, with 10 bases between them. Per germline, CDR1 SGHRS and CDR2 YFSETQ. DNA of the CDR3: TGCGCCAGCAGCTTGAACGGTCCGCCCTACGAGCAGTACTTC. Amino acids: CASSLNGPPYEQYF.

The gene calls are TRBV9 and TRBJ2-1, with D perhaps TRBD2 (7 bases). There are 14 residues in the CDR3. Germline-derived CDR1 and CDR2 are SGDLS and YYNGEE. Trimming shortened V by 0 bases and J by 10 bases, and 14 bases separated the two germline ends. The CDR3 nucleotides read TGTGCCAGCAGCGTAGCTTGGGGGGGCGGGGAGCAGTTCTTC. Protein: CASSVAWGGGEQFF.

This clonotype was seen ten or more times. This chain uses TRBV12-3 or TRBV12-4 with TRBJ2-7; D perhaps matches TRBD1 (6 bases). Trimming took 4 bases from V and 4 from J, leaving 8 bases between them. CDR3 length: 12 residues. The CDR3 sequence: CASSYREYEQYF. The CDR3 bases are TGTGCCAGCAGTTACAGGGAATACGAGCAGTACTTC.